A single sample gave rise to the 32 T cell receptor beta chains below, sequenced in a study of cytomegalovirus exposure and HLA in healthy donors. PCR amplification relied on 60 Vbeta primers (plus 13 Jbeta primers). The method was immunoSEQ multiplex PCR; TCRdb's version includes in-frame clones alone and lacks a portion of them. This table has some 190,000 clones, just under 80% appearing once. Sequences were obtained from PBMCs. All receptors derive from a woman aged 30 to 39 in good health and CMV-seronegative.

This clone was seen only a few times. The chain recombines TRBV5-1 with TRBJ2-5; D perhaps matches TRBD2 (6 bases). With 4 bases removed from V and 5 bases from J, the gap between germline ends came to 15 bases. The CDR3 runs to 14 residues. The germline V gene encodes CDR1 SGHRS and CDR2 YFSETQ. The CDR3 nucleotides are TGCGCCAGCAGCGGGGGGTCCGGCCGTGAGACCCAGTACTTC. This gives the protein CASSGGSGRETQYF.

The V call is TRBV19, the J call TRBJ2-4, with unresolved D. V was clipped by 4 bases and J by 9 bases, with 22 bases between them. This CDR3 is built from 16 residues. The germline V gene encodes CDR1 LNHDA and CDR2 SQIVND (reference sequence). The CDR3 protein is CASSREPFPTHGIQYF. The DNA of the CDR3 is TGTGCCAGTAGTAGAGAGCCCTTTCCCACTCACGGCATTCAGTACTTC.

The rearrangement links TRBV6-1 to TRBJ2-7; a weak D match, TRBD1 (6 bases). V lost 7 bases to trimming and J lost 7 bases, with 14 bases between them. Germline values: CDR1 MNHNS, CDR2 SASEGT. The CDR3 is 12 amino acids. The CDR3 reads CASKTGSGEQYF. DNA of the CDR3: TGTGCCAGCAAAACAGGGTCGGGGGAGCAGTACTTC.

The CDR3 region has the DNA TGTGCCAGCAGCCCCCCGTCATTTAACTTTAACTATGGCTACACCTTC. This encodes CASSPPSFNFNYGYTF. V and J are TRBV7-2 and TRBJ1-2; D call uncertain. Trimming removed 5 bases from V and 1 base from J, with 17 bases in between. Germline CDR1 SGHTA, CDR2 FQGNSA. The CDR3 covers 16 residues. The whole variable domain, filled in from reference TRBV7-2 and TRBJ1-2, reads GAGVSQSPSNKVTEKGKDVELRCDPISGHTALYWYRQSLGQGLEFLIYFQGNSAPDKSGLPSDRFSAERTGGSVSTLTIQRTQQEDSAVYLCASSPPSFNFNYGYTFGSGTRLTVV.

The chain employs TRBV7-2 and TRBJ1-5; D remains ambiguous. Germline CDR1 is SGHTA and CDR2 is FQGNSA. The CDR3 has 15 amino acids. With 5 bases removed from V and 3 bases from J, the gap between germline ends came to 14 bases. The CDR3 reads CASSTQTGNNQPQHF. DNA for the CDR3: TGTGCCAGCAGCACCCAGACGGGGAACAATCAGCCCCAGCATTTT.

This clone has a handful of counts. This rearrangement joins TRBV30 to TRBJ2-5, with 10 bases identical to TRBD1. Trimming removed 0 bases from V and 3 bases from J; junction bases left unmatched: 4. The CDR3 covers 15 residues. Germline CDR1 reads GTSNPN; CDR2 reads SVGIG (reference sequence). The CDR3 region is CAWSVPTGGKETQYF. In DNA, the CDR3 is TGTGCCTGGAGTGTACCGACAGGGGGCAAAGAGACCCAGTACTTC.

The genes are TRBV5-1 and TRBJ2-2, with a weak D call TRBD2 (6 bases). Trimming pared 1 base from V and 6 bases from J, leaving 13 bases between. There are 15 residues in the CDR3. Germline CDR1 and CDR2: SGHRS and YFSETQ. The CDR3 DNA reads as TGCGCCAGCAGCTTGACCGGGGGAGTAGCCGGGGAGCTGTTTTTT. This sequence encodes CASSLTGGVAGELFF.

V gene TRBV29-1 combines with J gene TRBJ2-5; weak D call: TRBD2 (5 bases). Trimming pared 1 base from V and 5 bases from J, leaving 8 bases between. Germline CDR1 reads SQVTM; CDR2 reads ANQGSEA. The CDR3 covers 12 residues. In nucleotides, the CDR3 is TGCAGCGTTGAAGGGACGGGGGAGACCCAGTACTTC. Translation: CSVEGTGETQYF.

The chain links TRBV12-5 to TRBJ2-5; 10 bases match TRBD2. The CDR3 has 15 residues. The J segment lost 2 bases and the V segment lost 2 bases, leaving 2 bases of the junction unmatched. Per germline, CDR1 LGHNT and CDR2 FRNRAP. This CDR3 reads CASGLNSGGQETQYF. The CDR3, as DNA: TGTGCTAGTGGTTTGAATAGCGGGGGGCAAGAGACCCAGTACTTC.

The chain joins TRBV9 to TRBJ2-5; 8 bases fit TRBD1. V lost 0 bases to trimming and J lost 2 bases; unmatched junction nucleotides: 3. Germline CDR1 is SGDLS and CDR2 is YYNGEE. The CDR3 consists of 15 residues. This chain's CDR3 is CASSVARTGQETQYF. The CDR3 DNA is TGTGCCAGCAGCGTAGCAAGGACAGGGCAAGAGACCCAGTACTTC.

The J gene is TRBJ1-1, the V gene TRBV5-1; D is possibly TRBD1 (6 bases). Per germline, CDR1 SGHRS and CDR2 YFSETQ. The CDR3 totals 14 residues. The V and J ends lost 8 bases and 0 bases respectively, with 14 bases between them. The CDR3 bases are TGCGCCAGTGGACAGTACCGAATGAACACTGAAGCTTTCTTT. Translated, it gives CASGQYRMNTEAFF. Full variable domain (outside the CDR3, taken from reference TRBV5-1 and TRBJ1-1): KAGVTQTPRYLIKTRGQQVTLSCSPISGHRSVSWYQQTPGQGLQFLFEYFSETQRNKGNFPGRFSGRQFSNSRSEMNVSTLELGDSALYLCASGQYRMNTEAFFGQGTRLTVV.

The count of this clone is one. The V gene is TRBV6-4, the J gene TRBJ2-3; TRBD2 is a possible D gene (6 bases). Germline CDR1 is MRHNA and CDR2 is SNTAGT. Trimming pared 6 bases from V and 6 bases from J, leaving 13 bases between. The CDR3 is 13 amino acids. This CDR3 is CASSLRGADTQYF. Written as DNA, the CDR3 is TGTGCCAGCAGCCTGCGGGGAGCCGATACGCAGTATTTT.

The chain uses TRBV6-6 and TRBJ1-3; a possible D gene is TRBD1 (5 bases). V was shortened by 5 bases and J by 2 bases, with 13 bases between the two germline ends. CDR3 length equals 15 residues. The germline gives CDR1 MNHNY, CDR2 SVGAGI (reference sequence). CDR3 DNA sequence: TGTGCCAGCAGTCAGCTAGGAGGGGCTGGAAACACCATATATTTT. Translating gives CASSQLGGAGNTIYF.

The CDR3 loop reads CASSPGDGVRTEAFF. The DNA of the CDR3 is TGTGCCAGCAGCCCAGGCGACGGGGTAAGGACTGAAGCTTTCTTT. This chain joins TRBV9 and TRBJ1-1; D ambiguous. V was shortened by 4 bases and J by 5 bases, with 18 bases between the two germline ends. This CDR3 contains 15 residues. Germline-derived CDR1 and CDR2 are SGDLS and YYNGEE.

The chain recombines TRBV30 with TRBJ2-7, with a tentative D call TRBD1 (5 bases). The CDR3 totals 13 residues. Germline V gene lookup returns CDR1 GTSNPN and CDR2 SVGIG (reference sequence). The germline V and J ends were trimmed by 4 bases and 9 bases, with 19 bases remaining between them. CDR3 DNA sequence: TGTGCCTGGACAGGGAAACGAACGTCTTGGCAGTACTTC. It encodes CAWTGKRTSWQYF.

The sample holds one count of this clone. The V call is TRBV30, the J call TRBJ1-5, with D tentatively TRBD1 (6 bases). Deletions cut 3 bases from V and 5 bases from J, with 17 bases between. Germline loops: CDR1 GTSNPN, CDR2 SVGIG (reference sequence). The CDR3 sequence is 15 residues long. CDR3 amino acids: CAWRGADTGDQPQHF. The CDR3 DNA sequence: TGTGCCTGGAGGGGGGCGGATACCGGGGATCAGCCCCAGCATTTT.

This chain links TRBV13 with TRBJ2-5; D gene uncertain. The germline CDR1 and CDR2 sequences are PRHDT and FYEKMQ (reference sequence). The V and J ends lost 2 bases and 5 bases respectively, with 9 bases between them. The CDR3 extends over 13 amino acids. The CDR3 spells CASSLRPGETQYF. The CDR3 DNA sequence: TGTGCCAGCAGCTTAAGGCCCGGGGAGACCCAGTACTTC. Full variable domain (missing parts from reference TRBV13 and TRBJ2-5): AAGVIQSPRHLIKEKRETATLKCYPIPRHDTVYWYQQGPGQDPQFLISFYEKMQSDKGSIPDRFSAQQFSDYHSELNMSSLELGDSALYFCASSLRPGETQYFGPGTRLLVL.

This clone was detected a few times. The CDR3: CASSSPGQGLGNTEAFF. CDR3 DNA sequence: TGTGCCAGCAGCTCGCCGGGACAGGGACTTGGGAACACTGAAGCTTTCTTT. This chain links TRBV5-6 with TRBJ1-1, with TRBD1 matching over 9 bases. V lost 3 bases, J lost 1 base, and 10 bases stayed unmatched. The CDR3 runs 17 residues. Germline values: CDR1 SGHDT, CDR2 YYEEEE.

This chain uses TRBV5-1 with TRBJ2-7, with D perhaps TRBD1 (5 bases). Germline-derived CDR1 and CDR2 are SGHRS and YFSETQ. The CDR3 is made up of 13 amino acids. V dropped 0 bases and J dropped 6 bases, with 10 bases sitting between them. CDR3 in DNA: TGCGCCAGCAGCTTGGGACAGCCTGCCGAGCAGTACTTC. This sequence encodes CASSLGQPAEQYF.

The V call is TRBV2, the J call TRBJ1-2; no clear D gene. This CDR3 region has 14 residues. Trimming left V 8 bases short and J 0 bases short, with 13 bases between. Germline V lookup: CDR1 SNHLY, CDR2 FYNNEI. The CDR3, as DNA: TGTGCCAGCTCTTGGACTCTCGCTAACTATGGCTACACCTTC. Amino acids: CASSWTLANYGYTF.

The V and J genes are TRBV10-3 and TRBJ1-5; TRBD1 matches 10 bases. Germline V gene lookup returns CDR1 ENHRY and CDR2 SYGVKD. J gave up 6 bases and V 4 bases, and 12 bases lay outside the gene matches. CDR3 length: 17 amino acids. This chain's CDR3 is CAISGTGGQGSVQPQHF. In nucleotides, the CDR3 is TGTGCCATCAGTGGGACAGGGGGACAGGGGAGCGTTCAGCCCCAGCATTTT.

The chain combines TRBV5-1 with TRBJ2-1; D is possibly TRBD2 (6 bases). The CDR3 has 15 residues. Looked up from germline, CDR1 is SGHRS and CDR2 is YFSETQ. Trimming cost V 2 bases and J 0 bases, with 9 bases left between them. This CDR3 reads CASSLGGSSYNEQFF. For the CDR3, the DNA is TGCGCCAGCAGCTTAGGAGGGAGCTCCTACAATGAGCAGTTCTTC.

This sequence joins TRBV15 and TRBJ2-5; D call uncertain. This CDR3 spans 16 amino acids. The V gene's germline CDR1 is LNHNV and CDR2 YYDKDF (reference sequence). The V end lost 3 bases, the J end lost 5 bases, and 19 bases lay between the germline ends. The CDR3 spells CATSSRKAGSRETQYF. CDR3 coding DNA: TGTGCCACCAGCAGTCGGAAGGCCGGGTCCCGGGAGACCCAGTACTTC.

This clone was seen more than once but under ten times. The chain combines TRBV7-6 with TRBJ2-1, with TRBD2 identical over 14 bases. This CDR3 comprises 16 residues. The V segment lost 0 bases and the J segment 9 bases; nucleotides outside the gene matches: 4. The germline gives CDR1 SGHVS, CDR2 FNYEAQ. As DNA, the CDR3 is TGTGCCAGCAGCTTAGCGACTAGCGGGGGGGCGCGTGAGCAGTTCTTC. It specifies CASSLATSGGAREQFF.

The chain has TRBV2 and TRBJ1-2; TRBD1 matches 10 bases. Germline V gives CDR1 SNHLY, CDR2 FYNNEI. This CDR3 region has 14 residues. Unmatched junction bases numbered 5, after V lost 2 bases and J lost 8 bases. CDR3 DNA sequence: TGTGCCAGCAGTGAATCGGGGACAGGGGTAGGCTACACCTTC. This translates into CASSESGTGVGYTF.

The chain employs TRBV7-2 and TRBJ2-3, with a tentative D call TRBD2 (5 bases). The CDR3 extends over 16 amino acids. CDR1 and CDR2 from the germline V gene are SGHTA and FQGNSA. The ends were cut back, 1 base at V and 4 bases at J, with 15 bases in the middle. CDR3 protein: CASSLGTPGWPDTQYF. The CDR3, as DNA: TGTGCCAGCAGCTTAGGGACTCCCGGTTGGCCAGATACGCAGTATTTT. Based on the CDR3 plus reference TRBV7-2 and TRBJ2-3, the full variable domain is GAGVSQSPSNKVTEKGKDVELRCDPISGHTALYWYRQSLGQGLEFLIYFQGNSAPDKSGLPSDRFSAERTGGSVSTLTIQRTQQEDSAVYLCASSLGTPGWPDTQYFGPGTRLTVL.

The chain couples TRBV2 to TRBJ2-5, with TRBD2 matching 11 bases. Germline trimming cut 7 bases from V and 4 bases from J; bases unmatched to any gene: 8. This CDR3 comprises 15 residues. The germline V gene encodes CDR1 SNHLY and CDR2 FYNNEI. This CDR3 is CASTPGSGGGETQYF. The CDR3, as DNA: TGTGCCAGCACCCCGGGTAGCGGGGGGGGAGAGACCCAGTACTTC.

The gene calls are TRBV14 and TRBJ2-2; 10 bases map to TRBD1. CDR3 length: 15 amino acids. Germline trimming cut 3 bases from V and 3 bases from J; bases unmatched to any gene: 1. Germline V gene data show CDR1 as SGHDN and CDR2 as FVKESK. The CDR3 bases are TGTGCCAGCAGCCATGGGACAGGGGACACCGGGGAGCTGTTTTTT. It yields the protein CASSHGTGDTGELFF.

The chain couples TRBV10-2 to TRBJ2-7, with a tentative D call TRBD1 (6 bases). The CDR3 consists of 15 residues. V was clipped by 3 bases and J by 0 bases, with 12 bases between them. The V gene's germline CDR1 is WSHSY and CDR2 SAAADI. CDR3 nucleotide sequence: TGCGCCAGCAGTGACCCCCGGGACAACTCCTACGAGCAGTACTTC. It specifies CASSDPRDNSYEQYF.

The rearrangement links TRBV12-5 to TRBJ2-2; 9 positions match TRBD2. Germline CDR1 and CDR2: LGHNT and FRNRAP. V lost 6 bases to trimming and J lost 6 bases; unmatched junction nucleotides: 8. The CDR3 runs 15 residues. CDR3 DNA: TGTGCTAGTGGCCCTGGACTAGCGTTAGCCGGGGAGCTGTTTTTT. It translates to CASGPGLALAGELFF.

This clone was seen a single time. J is TRBJ1-3 and V is TRBV4-1; D perhaps matches TRBD1 (5 bases). The ends were cut back, 5 bases at V and 7 bases at J, with 15 bases in the middle. CDR1 and CDR2 from the germline V gene are MGHRA and YSYEKL. This CDR3 spans 14 amino acids. In nucleotides, the CDR3 is TGCGCCAGCAGCGGTGTAGGGGAGGGGAACACCATATATTTT. Its translation is CASSGVGEGNTIYF.

CDR3 protein: CASSQVDKPWTEAFF. CDR3 in DNA: TGTGCCAGCAGCCAAGTGGACAAGCCTTGGACTGAAGCTTTCTTT. The chain joins TRBV14 to TRBJ1-1; possibly TRBD1 for D (5 bases). V lost 1 base to trimming and J lost 5 bases, with 14 bases between them. Germline lookup yields CDR1 SGHDN and CDR2 FVKESK. The CDR3 runs 15 residues.